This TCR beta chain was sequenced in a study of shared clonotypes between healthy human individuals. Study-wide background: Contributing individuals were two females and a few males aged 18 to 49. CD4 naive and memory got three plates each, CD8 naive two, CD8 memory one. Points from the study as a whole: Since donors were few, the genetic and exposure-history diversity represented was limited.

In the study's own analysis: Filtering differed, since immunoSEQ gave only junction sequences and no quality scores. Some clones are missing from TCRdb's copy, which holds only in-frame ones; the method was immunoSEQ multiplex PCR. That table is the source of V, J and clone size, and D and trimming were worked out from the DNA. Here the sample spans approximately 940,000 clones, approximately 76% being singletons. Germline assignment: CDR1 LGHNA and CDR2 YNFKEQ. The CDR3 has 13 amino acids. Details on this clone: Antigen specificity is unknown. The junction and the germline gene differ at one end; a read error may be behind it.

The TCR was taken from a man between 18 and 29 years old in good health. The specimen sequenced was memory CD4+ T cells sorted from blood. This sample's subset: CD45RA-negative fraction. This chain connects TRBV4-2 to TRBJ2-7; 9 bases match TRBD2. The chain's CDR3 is CASSQLPSGEPYF. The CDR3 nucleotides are TGTGCCAGCAGCCAACTCCCTAGCGGGGAGCCGTACTTC.